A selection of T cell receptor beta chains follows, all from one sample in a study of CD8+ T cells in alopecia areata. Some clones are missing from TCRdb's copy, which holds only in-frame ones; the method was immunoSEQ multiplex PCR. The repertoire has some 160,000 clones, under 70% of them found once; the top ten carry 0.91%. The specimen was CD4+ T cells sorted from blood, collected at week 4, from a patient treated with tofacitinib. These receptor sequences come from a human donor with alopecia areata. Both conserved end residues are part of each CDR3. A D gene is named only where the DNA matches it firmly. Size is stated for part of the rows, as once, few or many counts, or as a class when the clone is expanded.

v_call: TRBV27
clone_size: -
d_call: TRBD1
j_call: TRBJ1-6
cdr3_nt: TGTGCCAGCGGATACCGGACAGGGTATTCACCCCTCCACTTT
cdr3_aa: CASGYRTGYSPLHF

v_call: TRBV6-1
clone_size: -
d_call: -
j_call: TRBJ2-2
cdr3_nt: TGTGCCAGCAGTGACAGGACGGGGGCCGGGGAGCTGTTTTTT
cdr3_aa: CASSDRTGAGELFF

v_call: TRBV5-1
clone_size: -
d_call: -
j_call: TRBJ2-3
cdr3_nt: TGCGCCAGCAGCTTTTCGACTAGCACAGATACGCAGTATTTT
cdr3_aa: CASSFSTSTDTQYF

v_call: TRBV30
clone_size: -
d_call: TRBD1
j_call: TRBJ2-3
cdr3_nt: TGTGCCTGGAGTGTTGGTGACAGGGGCGCAGATACGCAGTATTTT
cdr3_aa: CAWSVGDRGADTQYF

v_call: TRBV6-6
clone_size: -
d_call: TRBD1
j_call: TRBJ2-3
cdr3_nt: TGTGCCAGCAGACTCCAGGGGGCAGATACGCAGTATTTT
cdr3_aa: CASRLQGADTQYF

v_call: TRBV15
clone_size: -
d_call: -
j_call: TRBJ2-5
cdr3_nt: TGTGCCACCAGCAAGACGGGTAGCCAAGAGACCCAGTACTTC
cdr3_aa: CATSKTGSQETQYF

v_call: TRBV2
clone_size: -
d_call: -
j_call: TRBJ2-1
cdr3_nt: TGTGCCAGCAGTGAAGCGCGTAGGGCCTCATACAATGAGCAGTTCTTC
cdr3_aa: CASSEARRASYNEQFF

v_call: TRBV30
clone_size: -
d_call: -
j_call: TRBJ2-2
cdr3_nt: TGTGCCTGGAAGTTGTTGAACACCGGGGAGCTGTTTTTT
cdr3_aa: CAWKLLNTGELFF

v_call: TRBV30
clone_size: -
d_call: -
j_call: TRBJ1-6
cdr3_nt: TGTGCCTGGAGTGTATTTCGACGTGAAGATTCACCCCTCCACTTT
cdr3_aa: CAWSVFRREDSPLHF

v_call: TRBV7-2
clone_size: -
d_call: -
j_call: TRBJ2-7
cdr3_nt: TGTGCCAGCAGCTTTACAGGGACCCACGAGCAGTACTTC
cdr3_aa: CASSFTGTHEQYF

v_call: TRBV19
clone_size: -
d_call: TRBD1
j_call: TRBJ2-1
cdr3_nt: TGTGCCAGTAGTATGCCAGGGGGCTTCTACAATGAGCAGTTCTTC
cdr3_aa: CASSMPGGFYNEQFF

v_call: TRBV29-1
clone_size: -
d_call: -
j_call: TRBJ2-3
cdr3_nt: TGCAGCGCCCCCGGGGTCTATCACTCGGATACGCAGTATTTT
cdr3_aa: CSAPGVYHSDTQYF

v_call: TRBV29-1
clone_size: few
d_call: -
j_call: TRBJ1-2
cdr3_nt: TGCAGCGTTGACCGGGACGGCCGGAGCTATGGCTACACCTTC
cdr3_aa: CSVDRDGRSYGYTF

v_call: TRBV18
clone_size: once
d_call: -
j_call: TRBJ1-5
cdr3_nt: TGTGCCAGCTCCCTCCTGGCAGTCCAGGGAACCAATCAGCCCCAGCATTTT
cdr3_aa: CASSLLAVQGTNQPQHF

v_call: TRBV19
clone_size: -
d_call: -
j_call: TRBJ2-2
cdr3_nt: TGTGCCAGTAGTATTTCTCAGGGTACGCTGTTTTTT
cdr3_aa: CASSISQGTLFF

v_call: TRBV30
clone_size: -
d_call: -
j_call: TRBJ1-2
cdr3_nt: TGTGCCTGCGAGTGGGCTAACTATGGCTACACCTTC
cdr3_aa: CACEWANYGYTF

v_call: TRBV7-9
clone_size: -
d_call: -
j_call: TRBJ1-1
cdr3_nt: TGTGCCAGCAGCCGGAGTGCAACTGAAGCTTTCTTT
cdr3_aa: CASSRSATEAFF

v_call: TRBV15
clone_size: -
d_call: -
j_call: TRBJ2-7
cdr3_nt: TGTGCCACCAGCAGAGACCACAGGCCGGGCCTCGAGCAGTACTTC
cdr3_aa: CATSRDHRPGLEQYF

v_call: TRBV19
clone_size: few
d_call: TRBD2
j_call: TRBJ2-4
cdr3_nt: TGTGCCAGTAGTATTAGCGGGGGGACCAAAAACATTCAGTACTTC
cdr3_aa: CASSISGGTKNIQYF

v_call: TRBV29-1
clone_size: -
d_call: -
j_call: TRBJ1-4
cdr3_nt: TGCAGCGTTGGGGACCCTGGTGAAAAACTGTTTTTT
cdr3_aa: CSVGDPGEKLFF

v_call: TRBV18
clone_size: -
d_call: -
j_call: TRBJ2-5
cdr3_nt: TGTGCCAGCTCACCAAGTAGGCGGAGTGAGACCCAGTACTTC
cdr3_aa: CASSPSRRSETQYF

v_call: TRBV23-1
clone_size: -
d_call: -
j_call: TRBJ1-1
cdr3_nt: TGCGCCAGCAGTCAAAGGGGACACCTCTTT
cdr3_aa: CASSQRGHLF

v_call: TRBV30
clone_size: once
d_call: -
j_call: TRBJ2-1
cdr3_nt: TGTGCCTGGGTGAAGGGGGGGCTCGATGAGCAGTTCTTC
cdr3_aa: CAWVKGGLDEQFF

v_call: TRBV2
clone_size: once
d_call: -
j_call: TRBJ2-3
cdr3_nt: TGTGCCAGCAGTGAGCGGAGCACAGATACGCAGTATTTT
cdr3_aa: CASSERSTDTQYF

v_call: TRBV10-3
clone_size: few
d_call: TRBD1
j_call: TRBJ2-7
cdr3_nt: TGTGCCATCAGTGAGGGACAGGGAGCCCACGAGCAGTACTTC
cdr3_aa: CAISEGQGAHEQYF

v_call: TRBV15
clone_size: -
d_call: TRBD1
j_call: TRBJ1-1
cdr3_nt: TGTGCCACCCGCGGACAGGGGGCCACTGAAGCTTTCTTT
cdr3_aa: CATRGQGATEAFF

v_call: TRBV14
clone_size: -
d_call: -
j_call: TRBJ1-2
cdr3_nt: TGTGCCAGCAGCCAAGCGGGACCCTGGGGCTACACCTTC
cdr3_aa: CASSQAGPWGYTF

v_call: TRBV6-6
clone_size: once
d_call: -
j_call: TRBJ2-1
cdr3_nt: TGTGCCAGCACACTCAGGGGTCACGAGTTCTTC
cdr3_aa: CASTLRGHEFF

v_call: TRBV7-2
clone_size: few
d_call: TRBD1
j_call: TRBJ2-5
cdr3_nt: TGTGCCAGCAGCCCATGGACAGGTGAAGAGACCCAGTACTTC
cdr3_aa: CASSPWTGEETQYF